These 5 T cell receptor beta chains came from one sample sequenced in a study of T cells in women clearing cervical HPV infection. Sequenced by immunoSEQ multiplex PCR; TCRdb stores in-frame clones only, minus some. The table for this sample gives 35,000 to 50,000 clones. The sequencing input was blood buffy coat. Receptors originate from a woman between 18 and 70 years old with a cervical HPV16 infection that either progressed to CIN3+ or cleared (not recorded which).

In the case of this clone: The read terminates 3 residues before the CDR3 end, so the remaining end is supplied by the germline J gene. The rearrangement joins TRBV20-1 to TRBJ2-3, with 9 bases aligning to TRBD2. Looked up from germline, CDR1 is DFQATT and CDR2 is SNEGSKA (reference sequence). Trimming took 3 bases from V and 0 from J; bases not matched to a gene: 7. CDR3 size: 16 residues. The part of the CDR3 DNA that was read is TGCAGTGCTAGGGGAGCGGGAGGTCCTAGCACAGATACG. It translates to CSARGAGGPSTDT. The whole CDR3 sequence reads CSARGAGGPSTDTQYF.

Details on this clone: The read comes to an end 3 residues before the CDR3 does, leaving the germline J gene to fill in the end. The chain couples TRBV19 to TRBJ2-1; D assignment may be TRBD1 or TRBD2 (5 bases each). This CDR3 spans 16 amino acids. V lost 8 bases, J lost 0 bases, and 17 bases lay in between. The germline gives CDR1 LNHDA, CDR2 SQIVND (reference sequence). The sequenced part of the CDR3 DNA is TGTGCCAGTCCCCCAAGGGCAGGGAGCTCCTACAATGAG. It specifies CASPPRAGSSYNE. The entire CDR3 protein is CASPPRAGSSYNEQFF. Filled out from reference TRBV19 and TRBJ2-1, the complete variable domain reads DGGITQSPKYLFRKEGQNVTLSCEQNLNHDAMYWYRQDPGQGLRLIYYSQIVNDFQKGDIAEGYSVSREKKESFPLTVTSAQKNPTAFYLCASPPRAGSSYNEQFFGPGTRLTVL.

As to this clone: The read ends 3 residues before the CDR3 terminus; that terminus is restored from the germline J gene. The chain combines TRBV19 with TRBJ2-5; 9 bases line up with TRBD1. The germline CDR1 and CDR2 sequences are LNHDA and SQIVND (reference sequence). V gave up 5 bases and J gave up 0 bases; unmatched junction bases: 7. This CDR3 is built from 16 residues. CDR3 bases read: TGTGCCAGTAGTCCTTCCCGGGACAGGGACCAAGAGACC. This gives the protein CASSPSRDRDQET. The whole CDR3 region reads CASSPSRDRDQETQYF.

Worth noting for this clone: The read is 3 residues too short to cover the CDR3 end, so that end is filled in from the germline J gene. This sequence joins TRBV5-1 and TRBJ2-1; D ambiguous. Germline CDR1 SGHRS, CDR2 YFSETQ. The CDR3 is 12 residues long. Trimming removed 3 bases from V and 5 bases from J, with 6 bases in between. The CDR3 protein is CASSSPDNEQFF. The CDR3 DNA, read in part, is TGCGCCAGCAGCTCTCCTGACAATGAG.

On this clone itself: The read falls 3 residues short of the CDR3 end, and the missing part is taken from the germline J gene. V and J are TRBV5-6 and TRBJ1-1; 8 positions match TRBD1. CDR1 is SGHDT and CDR2 is YYEEEE in the germline V gene. J gave up 2 bases and V 1 base, and 4 bases lay outside the gene matches. The CDR3 is 15 amino acids. CDR3 residues: CASSLWGTGNTEAFF. The sequenced CDR3 bases are TGTGCCAGCAGCTTGTGGGGGACAGGAAACACTGAA.